Shown below are 30 T cell receptor delta chains from a single sample sequenced in a study of gamma-delta chains in newborns, infants, children. TCRdb re-processed the reads via CATT. The data hold roughly 4,000 delta-chain clones, with 0.5% to 0.6% observed a single time. Sequencing was carried out using blood. Receptors originate from a child who was a newborn, infant or young child, either healthy, febrile or measles-vaccinated (not recorded which).

This clone has only a few counts. With only one base between it and a far larger clone, this is likely a read error. The sample carries other DNA sequences with the same CDR3. The chain uses TRDV2 and TRDJ1, with 13 bases identical to TRDD3. CDR1 and CDR2 (germline): GEAIGNYY, EKD. There are 13 residues in the CDR3. CDR3 DNA: TGTGCCTGTGACAAAATACTGGGGGATACGCTCATTTTT. This translates into CACDKILGDTLIF.

This clone was found a few times. This DNA's translation differs at residue 12 from TCRdb's protein, which comes from a much larger clone; a read error is likely, and the protein shown is translated from the DNA. This chain links TRDV2 with TRDJ3, with 11 bases that match TRDD3. The CDR3 runs to 18 residues. In germline, CDR1 is GEAIGNYY, CDR2 EKD. DNA for the CDR3: TGTGCCTGTGACAAACTGGGGGATAGCTCCTGGGGCACCCGACAGATGTTTTTC. Encoded protein: CACDKLGDSSWGTRQMFF.

As to this clone: A much larger clone lies a single base off, so this may be a read error. Different DNA sequences within this sample yield the same CDR3. The V call is TRDV2, the J call TRDJ1; TRDD3 matches at 10 bases. The V gene end was trimmed by 0 bases and the J gene end by 8 bases; junction bases not matched to a gene: 2. This CDR3 comprises 13 residues. Germline assignment: CDR1 GEAIGNYY and CDR2 EKD. CDR3: CACDTWGIHKLIF. The CDR3 nucleotides are TGTGCCTGTGACACCTGGGGGATACACAAACTCATCTTT.

This clone was counted between two and nine times. For this DNA, TCRdb reports the protein of a much larger clone, which diverges at residue 15, most likely from a read error; the protein presented here is translated directly from the DNA. The chain couples TRDV2 to TRDJ3; D is perhaps TRDD3 (6 bases). Germline CDR1 reads GEAIGNYY; CDR2 reads EKD. CDR3 length: 18 amino acids. CDR3: CACDTWGLTSWDTRRMFF. CDR3 DNA: TGTGCCTGTGACACCTGGGGGTTAACCTCCTGGGACACCCGACGGATGTTTTTC.

The chain links TRDV2 to TRDJ3, with 8 nucleotides matching TRDD3. The CDR3 is made up of 17 amino acids. Trimming took 4 bases from V and 6 from J; bases not matched to a gene: 10. Germline V gives CDR1 GEAIGNYY, CDR2 EKD. The CDR3 is CACDTWGSSLDTRQMFF. CDR3 DNA sequence: TGTGCCTGTGATACCTGGGGGAGCTCCCTGGACACCCGACAGATGTTTTTC.

This clone was observed a few times. TCRdb assigns this DNA the protein of a much larger clone, which departs from its translation at residue 4; this likely reflects a read error, and the protein shown comes from translating the DNA. This chain connects TRDV2 to TRDJ3; a weak D match, TRDD3 (6 bases). The ends were cut back, 4 bases at V and 0 bases at J, with 15 bases in the middle. Germline assignment: CDR1 GEAIGNYY and CDR2 EKD. This CDR3 has 18 residues. CDR3 nucleotides: TGTGCCTGTGAGACCGGATACTCTAACTCCTGGGACACCCGACAGATGTTTTTC. This codes for CACETGYSNSWDTRQMFF.

There are a few counts of this clone. TCRdb's listed protein matches a much larger clone and diverges from this DNA's translation at residue 3, likely through a read error; the protein shown comes from the DNA. The rearrangement joins TRDV2 to TRDJ3; TRDD3 agrees at 9 bases. Germline lookup yields CDR1 GEAIGNYY and CDR2 EKD. This CDR3 contains 19 residues. The CDR3 is CARDRAYWGSSWDTRQMFF. For the CDR3, the DNA is TGTGCCCGTGACCGAGCCTACTGGGGGAGCTCCTGGGACACCCGACAGATGTTTTTC.

For this clone: The amino acid sequence in TCRdb belongs to a much larger clone and departs from this DNA's translation at residue 11, likely a sequencing read error; the sequence shown is translated from the DNA. V is TRDV2 and J is TRDJ1; 9 bases fit TRDD3. The CDR3 consists of 15 residues. Germline V lookup: CDR1 GEAIGNYY, CDR2 EKD. Trimming removed 2 bases from V and 7 bases from J; junction bases left unmatched: 10. The chain's CDR3 is CACDKLGDRGRKLIF. The CDR3 DNA is TGTGCCTGTGACAAACTGGGGGACCGGGGGCGTAAACTCATCTTT.

In its sample, this clone ranks as medium-sized. Other DNA sequences from this sample encode an identical CDR3 as well. The V call is TRDV2, the J call TRDJ3, with D uncertain. The CDR3 runs 16 residues. Germline V gene sequence: CDR1 GEAIGNYY, CDR2 EKD. V lost 3 bases and J 0 bases, leaving 8 bases between the germline ends. The CDR3 DNA sequence: TGTGCCTGTGACTCGCTCAGCTCCTGGGACACCCGACAGATGTTTTTC. Its translation: CACDSLSSWDTRQMFF.

Remarks on this clone: A far larger clone differs by one base, so this is likely a read error. The identical CDR3 is also encoded by other nucleotide sequences in the sample. V usage is TRDV2 and J usage is TRDJ3, with D possibly being TRDD3 (5 bases). The CDR3 is 20 residues long. CDR1 and CDR2 from the germline V gene are GEAIGNYY and EKD. CDR3 DNA: TGTGCCTGTGACACCGTTTGGGGCCAAAAAAGCTCCTGGGACACCCGTCAGATGTTTTTC. This gives the protein CACDTVWGQKSSWDTRQMFF.

To note about this clone: One end of the junction is discordant with germline, which a read error may explain. The chain carries TRDV2 and TRDJ3, with 7 bases identical to TRDD3. Germline CDR1 and CDR2: GEAIGNYY and EKD. The CDR3 consists of 18 residues. CDR3 loop: CACDNTGDSSWDTRQVFF. The CDR3 DNA reads TGTGCCTGTGACAATACTGGGGATAGCTCCTGGGACACCCGACAGGTGTTTTTC.

About this clone itself: Translating this DNA gives a protein that differs at residue 13 from the TCRdb one, which belongs to a much larger clone; a read error is likely, and the protein shown is this translation. V is TRDV2 and J is TRDJ3, with D tentatively TRDD3 (5 bases). Per germline, CDR1 GEAIGNYY and CDR2 EKD. The CDR3 sequence is 17 residues long. The CDR3 coding sequence is TGTGCCTGTGACTCCCTGACCAGCTCCTGGGACACCCAACAGATGTTTTTC. Translation gives CACDSLTSSWDTQQMFF.

This clone was counted a few times. A much bigger clone sits one base away, suggesting this may be a read error. In the same sample, other DNA sequences code for this CDR3. No V segment was called; the J segment is TRDJ2; the D call TRDD3 from the table was never checked on the DNA. The CDR3 is 22 residues long. In nucleotides, the CDR3 is TGTGCCTGTGACCGCCGTATATTACTGGGGGATACAGTCCGAGCTTTGACAGCACAACTCTTCTTC. Amino acid sequence: CACDRRILLGDTVRALTAQLFF.

This clone is labeled medium-sized. Other DNA sequences within the sample encode an identical CDR3. The chain couples TRDV2 to TRDJ3, with 11 bases aligning to TRDD3. The ends lost 0 bases at V and 4 bases at J; junction bases unmatched: 4. CDR3 length: 18 residues. The germline gives CDR1 GEAIGNYY, CDR2 EKD. CDR3 protein: CACDTLLGDMWDTRQMFF. The DNA for the CDR3 is TGTGCCTGTGACACCCTACTGGGGGATATGTGGGACACCCGACAGATGTTTTTC.

This clone was found a few times. TCRdb attributes to this sequence the protein of a much larger clone, which differs from the DNA translation at residue 4; a read error is likely, and the protein displayed is translated from the DNA. This chain connects TRDV2 to TRDJ2, with TRDD3 matching over 10 bases. Germline lookup yields CDR1 GEAIGNYY and CDR2 EKD. This CDR3 contains 16 residues. With 5 bases clipped from V and 4 bases from J, the junction kept 9 bases outside the gene matches. The CDR3 here is CACGTGGIRGTAQLFF. Written as DNA, the CDR3 is TGTGCCTGTGGCACGGGGGGGATACGCGGGACAGCACAACTCTTCTTT.

In the case of this clone: At one boundary the junction diverges from the germline segment, which might be a read error. The J gene is TRDJ3, the V gene TRDV2, with 7 bases identical to TRDD3. CDR1 is GEAIGNYY, CDR2 EKD, per germline. This CDR3 contains 17 residues. The CDR3 nucleotides read TGTGCCTGTGACACGGCGGGATACTCCTGGGACGCCCGACAGATGTTTTTC. This codes for CACDTAGYSWDARQMFF.

In this sample, this clone turned up a few times. Translating this DNA gives a protein that differs at residue 9 from the TCRdb one, which belongs to a much larger clone; a read error is likely, and the protein shown is this translation. The rearrangement links TRDV2 to TRDJ2, with 10 bases aligning to TRDD3. Germline assignment: CDR1 GEAIGNYY and CDR2 EKD. The trim removed 2 bases at V and 4 bases at J, leaving 3 bases unmatched. CDR3 length: 15 residues. CDR3 residues: CACDILGDSTAQLFF. As DNA, the CDR3 is TGTGCCTGTGACATACTGGGGGATTCGACAGCACAACTCTTCTTT.

As concerns this clone: A single base separates this from a much larger clone, so it may be a read error. This sample includes further DNA sequences coding for the same CDR3. The chain uses TRDV2 and TRDJ3; 8 nucleotides match TRDD3. CDR3 size: 13 residues. Germline-derived CDR1 and CDR2 are GEAIGNYY and EKD. CDR3 in DNA: TGTGCCTGTGACACTGGGGGATCCCGACAGATGTTCTTC. Its protein is CACDTGGSRQMFF.

Comment on this clone: Mismatch with germline at one junction end may stem from a read error. The V call is TRDV2, the J call TRDJ3; D perhaps matches TRDD3 (6 bases). This CDR3 spans 18 amino acids. Per germline, CDR1 GEAIGNYY and CDR2 EKD. The CDR3 spells CASDTVGVSSWDTRRMFF. CDR3 in DNA: TGTGCCAGTGACACCGTGGGGGTCAGCTCCTGGGACACCCGACGGATGTTTTTC.

This clone turned up a few times. The chain recombines TRDV2 with TRDJ3, with 9 bases matching TRDD3. The CDR3 is 19 residues long. Germline V gene data show CDR1 as GEAIGNYY and CDR2 as EKD. The V segment lost 0 bases and the J segment 0 bases; nucleotides outside the gene matches: 5. CDR3 DNA: TGTGCCTGTGACACCGCTGGGGGATTTGGCTCCTGGGACACCCGACAGATGTTTTTC. The encoded protein is CACDTAGGFGSWDTRQMFF.

A remark on this clone: Since a much larger clone is just one base distant, this may be a read error. Other nucleotide sequences in the sample specify the same CDR3. The chain is built from TRDV2 and TRDJ3; 10 bases fit TRDD3. CDR1 and CDR2 from the germline V gene are GEAIGNYY and EKD. The CDR3 sequence is 19 residues long. V shed 4 bases, J shed 0 bases, and the junction held 8 bases outside the gene matches. CDR3 DNA sequence: TGTGCCTGTGATACCACTACTGGGGGATTCTCCTGGGACACCCGACAGATGTTTTTC. It is translated as CACDTTTGGFSWDTRQMFF.

By its share, this clone is large. Other DNA sequences from this sample encode an identical CDR3 as well. The rearrangement joins TRDV2 to TRDJ3; D not certain. This CDR3 spans 14 amino acids. Trimming took 7 bases from V and 2 from J, leaving 8 bases between them. Per germline, CDR1 GEAIGNYY and CDR2 EKD. The CDR3 loop reads CACLVAWDTRQMFF. In DNA, the CDR3 is TGTGCCTGCCTAGTGGCCTGGGACACCCGACAGATGTTTTTC.

Notes on this clone: The protein that TCRdb holds for this DNA derives from a much larger clone and differs from the translated DNA at residue 3, which likely indicates a read error; the protein shown here is translated from the DNA. The rearrangement joins TRDV2 to TRDJ2; D may be TRDD3 (6 bases). The CDR3 has 14 amino acids. Germline-derived CDR1 and CDR2 are GEAIGNYY and EKD. CDR3 in DNA: TGTGCCCGTGACACGTGGGGGGCGACAGCACAACTCTTCTTT. It codes for CARDTWGATAQLFF.

A remark on this clone: TCRdb pairs this DNA with a much larger clone's protein that differs at residue 6, likely a read error; the protein shown was translated from the DNA. The rearrangement uses TRDV2 and TRDJ3, with 10 bases lining up with TRDD3. Per the germline V gene, CDR1 is GEAIGNYY and CDR2 is EKD. After removal of 2 bases from V and 3 bases from J, the junction contained 3 bases not matched to a gene. The CDR3 spans 17 residues. The CDR3 region is CACDNAGGYWDTRQMFF. CDR3 nucleotides: TGTGCCTGTGACAATGCTGGGGGATACTGGGACACCCGACAGATGTTTTTC.

As to this clone: TCRdb's protein, taken from a much larger clone, differs from this DNA's translation at residue 15, likely owing to a read error; the protein displayed comes from the DNA. The chain links TRDV2 to TRDJ3; tentative D call: TRDD3 (5 bases). Germline CDR1 is GEAIGNYY and CDR2 is EKD. The CDR3 is made up of 16 amino acids. CDR3 in DNA: TGTGCCTGTGACACCCCTAGCTCCTGGGACACCCGACAGATGATTTTC. Protein: CACDTPSSWDTRQMIF.

Note on this clone: The TCRdb record carries a much larger clone's protein, which differs from this DNA's translation at residue 6; a read error is the likely cause, and the protein listed here is the DNA translation. The V gene is TRDV2, the J gene TRDJ2; possible D gene TRDD3, 5 bases. This CDR3 region has 15 residues. With 4 bases removed from V and 7 bases from J, the gap between germline ends came to 18 bases. Germline V lookup: CDR1 GEAIGNYY, CDR2 EKD. The CDR3 sequence: CACEHRGLRGAQLFF. CDR3 DNA sequence: TGTGCCTGTGAACACCGGGGGCTCAGGGGAGCACAACTCTTCTTT.

In its sample, this clone was seen a few times. The protein in TCRdb stems from a much larger clone and differs at residue 4 from this DNA's translation, likely a read error; here the protein is translated from the DNA. This chain joins TRDV2 and TRDJ3; 11 bases align to TRDD3. Germline V gene sequence: CDR1 GEAIGNYY, CDR2 EKD. Germline trimming cut 5 bases from V and 3 bases from J; bases unmatched to any gene: 5. The CDR3 extends over 17 amino acids. CDR3 region: CACGSTGGYWDTRQMFF. The CDR3 DNA is TGTGCCTGTGGCAGTACTGGGGGATACTGGGACACCCGACAGATGTTTTTC.

Comment on this clone: A far larger clone lies a single base away; this is likely a read error. Other DNA sequences in this sample translate to the same CDR3. DNA for the CDR3: TGTGCCTGTGACACCGGATACTCTAACTCCTGGGACACCCGACAGATGTTCTTC. Residues: CACDTGYSNSWDTRQMFF. The rearrangement links TRDV2 to TRDJ3, with D perhaps TRDD3 (6 bases). CDR1 is GEAIGNYY and CDR2 is EKD in the germline V gene. The CDR3 spans 18 residues.

This clone was detected only a few times. Translating this DNA gives a protein that differs at residue 4 from the TCRdb one, which belongs to a much larger clone; a read error is likely, and the protein shown is this translation. The CDR3 loop is CALEERGDIPTAQLFF. Written as DNA, the CDR3 is TGTGCTCTTGAGGAACGTGGGGATATACCGACAGCACAACTCTTCTTT. This chain uses TRDV1 with TRDJ2; 7 bases map to TRDD3. In germline, CDR1 is TSWWSYY, CDR2 QGS. The CDR3 contains 16 residues.

This clone rates as medium-sized. A read error likely explains this, since a far larger clone differs by one base. The CDR3 reads CACDWGSSWDARQMFF. In DNA form, the CDR3 reads TGTGCCTGTGACTGGGGGAGCTCCTGGGACGCCCGACAGATGTTTTTC. The chain links TRDV2 to TRDJ3, with 7 bases aligning to TRDD3. The CDR3 runs to 16 residues. CDR1 and CDR2 (germline): GEAIGNYY, EKD.